This TCR beta chain was recovered during a study of OX40 agonist ivuxolimab in advanced cancers. Some clones are missing from TCRdb's copy, which holds only in-frame ones; the method was immunoSEQ multiplex PCR. The table lists about 79,000 clones, roughly 87% of them singletons. Germline CDR1 is SQVTM and CDR2 is ANQGSEA. The CDR3 consists of 11 residues. V gave up 6 bases and J gave up 1 base, with 6 bases separating them. This specimen was CD4+ or CD8+ T cells sorted from blood, taken in a trial of the OX40 agonist ivuxolimab. The genes are TRBV29-1 and TRBJ1-1; D is undetermined. The clonotype was recovered from an adult with an advanced solid tumor such as melanoma, head and neck, liver or kidney cancer. The CDR3 here is CSVQRNTEAFF. DNA for the CDR3: TGCAGCGTCCAGAGGAACACTGAAGCTTTCTTT.